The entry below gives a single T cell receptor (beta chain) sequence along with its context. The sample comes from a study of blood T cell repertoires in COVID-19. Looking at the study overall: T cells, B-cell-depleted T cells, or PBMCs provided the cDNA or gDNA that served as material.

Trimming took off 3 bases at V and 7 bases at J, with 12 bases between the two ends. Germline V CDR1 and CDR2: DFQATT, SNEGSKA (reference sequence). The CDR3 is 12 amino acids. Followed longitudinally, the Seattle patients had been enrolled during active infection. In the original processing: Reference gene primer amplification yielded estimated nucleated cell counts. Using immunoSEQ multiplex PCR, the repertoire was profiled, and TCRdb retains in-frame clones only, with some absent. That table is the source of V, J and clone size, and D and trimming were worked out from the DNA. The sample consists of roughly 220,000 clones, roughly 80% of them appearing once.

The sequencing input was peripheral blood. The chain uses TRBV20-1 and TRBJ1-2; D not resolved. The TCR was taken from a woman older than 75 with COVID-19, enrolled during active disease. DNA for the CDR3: TGCAGTGCTAGTGGAGGGAGCGGTGGCTACACCTTC. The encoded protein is CSASGGSGGYTF.